Following are 8 T cell receptor beta chains from one sample sequenced in a study of blood T cell repertoires in COVID-19. The assay was immunoSEQ multiplex PCR, and TCRdb's table has in-frame clones only and misses some. The sample lists about 130,000 clones, approximately 85% seen once, with roughly a sixth in the top ten. Source material: peripheral blood. The receptors shown here come from a man aged 30 to 45 with COVID-19, enrolled during active disease.

J is TRBJ2-2 and V is TRBV2; TRBD1 aligns across 9 bases. Trimming took 6 bases from V and 4 from J; bases not matched to a gene: 6. The germline gives CDR1 SNHLY, CDR2 FYNNEI. The CDR3 extends over 15 amino acids. The CDR3 bases are TGTGCCAGCAGGAAAGGGACAGGGTCCACCGGGGAGCTGTTTTTT. It codes for CASRKGTGSTGELFF.

This rearrangement joins TRBV11-2 to TRBJ1-6; a weak D match, TRBD1 (5 bases). Germline CDR1 is SGHAT and CDR2 is FQNNGV. V lost 2 bases to trimming and J lost 0 bases, with 8 bases between them. The CDR3 runs to 16 residues. CDR3 bases: TGTGCCAGCAGCTTAAGCAGGGCCTCCTATAATTCACCCCTCCACTTT. Amino acids: CASSLSRASYNSPLHF.

The CDR3 sequence is CASSPVTSASSSTDTQYF. CDR3 bases: TGTGCCAGCTCACCTGTGACTAGCGCGAGTTCTAGCACAGATACGCAGTATTTT. The rearrangement links TRBV18 to TRBJ2-3; TRBD2 aligns across 8 bases. After removal of 3 bases from V and 0 bases from J, the junction contained 11 bases not matched to a gene. The CDR3 consists of 18 residues. Germline V CDR1 and CDR2: KGHSH, LQKENI.

J is TRBJ1-6 and V is TRBV12-3 or TRBV12-4, with D maybe TRBD1 (5 bases). Trimming took off 6 bases at V and 9 bases at J, with 12 bases between the two ends. The CDR3 sequence is 13 residues long. For the CDR3, the DNA is TGTGCCAGCAGGGGGCAGGGAAGTTCACCCCTCCACTTT. Translating gives CASRGQGSSPLHF.

This clone was detected only a few times. V and J are TRBV7-3 and TRBJ2-1; D is perhaps TRBD1 (6 bases). The V gene lost 2 bases and the J gene lost 5 bases, with 10 bases spanning the gap. Germline assignment: CDR1 SGHTA and CDR2 FQGTGA. The CDR3 is made up of 14 amino acids. CDR3 protein: CASSLYPGDNEQFF. For the CDR3, the DNA is TGTGCCAGCAGCTTATACCCAGGGGACAATGAGCAGTTCTTC.

This clone came up once. The CDR3 DNA is TGTGCCAGCAGCTTCAACAGGGGCCACTACGAGCAGTACTTC. This gives the protein CASSFNRGHYEQYF. The genes are TRBV5-6 and TRBJ2-7; 7 bases are shared with TRBD1. The CDR3 spans 14 residues. The V gene end was trimmed by 2 bases and the J gene end by 3 bases; junction bases not matched to a gene: 5. CDR1 SGHDT and CDR2 YYEEEE come from the germline V gene.

The chain has TRBV2 and TRBJ1-4; 7 nucleotides line up with TRBD1. Looked up from germline, CDR1 is SNHLY and CDR2 is FYNNEI. This CDR3 comprises 12 residues. V was clipped by 3 bases and J by 8 bases; unmatched bases: 0. CDR3 DNA: TGTGCCAGCAGTGACAGGGGGGAAAAACTGTTTTTT. Protein: CASSDRGEKLFF.

This clone was picked up a small number of times. The same CDR3 also results from other DNA sequences found in this sample. The V gene is TRBV4-1, the J gene TRBJ2-1, with TRBD2 matching over 15 bases. Germline CDR1 is MGHRA and CDR2 is YSYEKL. This CDR3 has 19 amino acids. V lost 3 bases to trimming and J lost 4 bases; unmatched junction nucleotides: 10. The CDR3 nucleotides are TGCGCCAGCAGCCATCCCGGACTAGCGGGAGGGCCGGGGTACAATGAGCAGTTCTTC. This translates into CASSHPGLAGGPGYNEQFF.